The clone carrying this T cell receptor beta chain has only a few counts. The antigen remains unidentified. The sample originates from a study of T-cell memory formation after mild COVID-19. For the study at large: TCR clusters were largely donor specific. Findings and limits, study-wide: Pre-infection memory harbored some responding clones, suggesting cross-reactive memory joined.

In TCRdb, the 5' RACE reads were re-called with MiXCR into one record per CDR3 protein. The profile covers more than 350,000 distinct CDR3 sequences, with over 20% appearing a single time and under 15% taken by the ten largest. The receptor's source is an adult woman who had mild COVID-19 (a few samples of this study predate the infection). Cell type and time point are not known. Sequenced sample: PBMCs or a T cell subset sorted from them (not recorded which).

The CDR3 loop reads CASTKNVGFTSNQPQHF. The CDR3 DNA sequence: TGTGCCAGTACTAAGAACGTTGGTTTCACTAGCAATCAGCCCCAGCATTTT. The chain is built from TRBV19 and TRBJ1-5; D unclear. This CDR3 is 17 amino acids long. CDR1 and CDR2 (germline): LNHDA, SQIVND (reference sequence). Trimming shortened V by 7 bases and J by 0 bases, and 19 bases separated the two germline ends.